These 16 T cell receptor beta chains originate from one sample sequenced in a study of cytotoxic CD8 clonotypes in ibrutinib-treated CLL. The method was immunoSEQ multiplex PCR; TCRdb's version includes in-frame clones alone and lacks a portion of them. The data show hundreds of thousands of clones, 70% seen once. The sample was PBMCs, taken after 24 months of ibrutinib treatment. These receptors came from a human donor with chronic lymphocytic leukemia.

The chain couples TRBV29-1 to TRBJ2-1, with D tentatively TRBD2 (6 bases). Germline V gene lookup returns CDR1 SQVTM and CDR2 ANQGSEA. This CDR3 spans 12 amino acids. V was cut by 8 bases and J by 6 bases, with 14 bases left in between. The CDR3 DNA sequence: TGCAGCTCTACCGGGACTGGCAATGAGCAGTTCTTC. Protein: CSSTGTGNEQFF.

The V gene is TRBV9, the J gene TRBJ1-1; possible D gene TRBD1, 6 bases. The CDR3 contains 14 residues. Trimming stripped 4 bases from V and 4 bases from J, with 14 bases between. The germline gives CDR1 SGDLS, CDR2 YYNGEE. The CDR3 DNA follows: TGTGCCAGCAGCCTGTGGGGGGCTGGCACTGAAGCTTTCTTT. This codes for CASSLWGAGTEAFF. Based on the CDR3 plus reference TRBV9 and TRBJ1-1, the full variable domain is DSGVTQTPKHLITATGQRVTLRCSPRSGDLSVYWYQQSLDQGLQFLIQYYNGEERAKGNILERFSAQQFPDLHSELNLSSLELGDSALYFCASSLWGAGTEAFFGQGTRLTVV.

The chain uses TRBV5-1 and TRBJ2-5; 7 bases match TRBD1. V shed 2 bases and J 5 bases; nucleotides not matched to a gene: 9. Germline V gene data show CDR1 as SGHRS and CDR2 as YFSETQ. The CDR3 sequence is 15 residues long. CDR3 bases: TGCGCCAGCAGCTTCTCAACAGGGGTGTGGGAGACCCAGTACTTC. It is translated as CASSFSTGVWETQYF.

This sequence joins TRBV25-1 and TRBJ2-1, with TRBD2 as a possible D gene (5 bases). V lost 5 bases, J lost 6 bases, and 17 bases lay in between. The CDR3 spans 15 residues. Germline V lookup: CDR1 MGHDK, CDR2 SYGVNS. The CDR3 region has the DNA TGTGCCAGCAGTTACGGAGGCGGGTTGGGCAATGAGCAGTTCTTC. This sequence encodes CASSYGGGLGNEQFF.

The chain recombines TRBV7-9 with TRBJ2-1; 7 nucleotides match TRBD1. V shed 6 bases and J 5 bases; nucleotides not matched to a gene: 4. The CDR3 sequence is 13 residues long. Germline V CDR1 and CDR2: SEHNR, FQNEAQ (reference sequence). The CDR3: CASSYTGDNEQFF. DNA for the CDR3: TGTGCCAGCAGTTACACAGGGGACAATGAGCAGTTCTTC.

In DNA, the CDR3 is TGTGCCAGCAGCTTGGGGGGGAGCGATGAAAAACTGTTTTTT. Translated: CASSLGGSDEKLFF. The V call is TRBV5-5, the J call TRBJ1-4; tentative D call: TRBD1 (5 bases). Trimming cost V 0 bases and J 6 bases, with 9 bases left between them. CDR1 SGHKS and CDR2 YYEKEE come from the germline V gene (reference sequence). There are 14 residues in the CDR3. Variable domain in full (rest from reference TRBV5-5 and TRBJ1-4): DAGVTQSPTHLIKTRGQQVTLRCSPISGHKSVSWYQQVLGQGPQFIFQYYEKEERGRGNFPDRFSARQFPNYSSELNVNALLLGDSALYLCASSLGGSDEKLFFGSGTQLSVL.

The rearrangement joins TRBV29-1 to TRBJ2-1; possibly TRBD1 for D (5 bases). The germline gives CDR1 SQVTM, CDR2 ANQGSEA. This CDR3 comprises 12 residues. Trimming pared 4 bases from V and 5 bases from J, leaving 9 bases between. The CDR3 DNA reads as TGCAGCGTTGGGGCAGGGAACAATGAGCAGTTCTTC. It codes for CSVGAGNNEQFF.

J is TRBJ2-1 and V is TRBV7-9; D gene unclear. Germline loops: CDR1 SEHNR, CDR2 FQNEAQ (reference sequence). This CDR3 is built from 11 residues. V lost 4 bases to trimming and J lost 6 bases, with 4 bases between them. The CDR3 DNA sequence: TGTGCCAGCAGCTGGGGCAATGAGCAGTTCTTC. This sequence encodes CASSWGNEQFF.

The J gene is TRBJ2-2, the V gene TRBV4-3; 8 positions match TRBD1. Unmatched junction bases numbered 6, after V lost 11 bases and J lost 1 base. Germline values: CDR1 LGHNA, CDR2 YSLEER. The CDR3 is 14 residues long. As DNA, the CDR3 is TGCGCCGGACCCGGGACAGGGAACACCGGGGAGCTGTTTTTT. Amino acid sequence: CAGPGTGNTGELFF.

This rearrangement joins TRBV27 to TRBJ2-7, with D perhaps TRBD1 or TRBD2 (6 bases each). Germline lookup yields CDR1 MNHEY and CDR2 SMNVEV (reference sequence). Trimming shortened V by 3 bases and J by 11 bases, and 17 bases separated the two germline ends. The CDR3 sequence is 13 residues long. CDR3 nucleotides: TGTGCCAGCAGTTTCGGGGGCGACAGGAAAAAGTACTTC. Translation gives CASSFGGDRKKYF.

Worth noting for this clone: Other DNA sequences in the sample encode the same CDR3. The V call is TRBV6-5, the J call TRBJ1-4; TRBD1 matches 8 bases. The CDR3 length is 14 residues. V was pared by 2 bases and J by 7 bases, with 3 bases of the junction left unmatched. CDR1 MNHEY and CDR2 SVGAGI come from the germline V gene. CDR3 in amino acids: CASSYGQGGEKLFF. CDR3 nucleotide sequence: TGTGCCAGCAGTTACGGACAGGGAGGTGAAAAACTGTTTTTT.

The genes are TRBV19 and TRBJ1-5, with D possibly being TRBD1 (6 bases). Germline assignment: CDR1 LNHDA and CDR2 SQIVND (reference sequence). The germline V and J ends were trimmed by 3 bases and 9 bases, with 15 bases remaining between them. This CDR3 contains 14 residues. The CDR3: CASSIQGFDPPQHF. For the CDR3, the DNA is TGTGCCAGTAGTATTCAGGGGTTTGATCCGCCCCAGCATTTT.

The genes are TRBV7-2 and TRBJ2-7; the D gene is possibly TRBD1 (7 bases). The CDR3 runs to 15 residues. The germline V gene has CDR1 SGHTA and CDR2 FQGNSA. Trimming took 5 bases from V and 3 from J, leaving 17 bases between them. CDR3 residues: CASSPAGQRIYEQYF. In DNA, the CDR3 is TGTGCCAGCAGCCCGGCGGGACAGAGAATCTACGAGCAGTACTTC.

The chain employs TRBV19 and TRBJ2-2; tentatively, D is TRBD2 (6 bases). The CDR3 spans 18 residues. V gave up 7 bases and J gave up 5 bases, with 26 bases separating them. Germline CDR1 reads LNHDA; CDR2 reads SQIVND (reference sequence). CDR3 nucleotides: TGTGCCAGTACCGTATACGGGTCACTAGCAGGTGGGACCGGGGAGCTGTTTTTT. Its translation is CASTVYGSLAGGTGELFF.

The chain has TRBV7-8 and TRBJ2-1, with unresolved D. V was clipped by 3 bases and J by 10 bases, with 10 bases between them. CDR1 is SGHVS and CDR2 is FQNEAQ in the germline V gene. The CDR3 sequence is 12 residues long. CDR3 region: CASSLGIGEQFF. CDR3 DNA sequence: TGTGCCAGCAGCTTGGGGATCGGGGAGCAGTTCTTC.

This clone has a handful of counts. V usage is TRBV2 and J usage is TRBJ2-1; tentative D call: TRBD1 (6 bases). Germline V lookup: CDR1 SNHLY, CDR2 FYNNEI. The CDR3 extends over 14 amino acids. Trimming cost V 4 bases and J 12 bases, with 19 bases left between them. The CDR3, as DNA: TGTGCCAGCAGTGTTCGACCTCCGGGACAAGTGCAGTTCTTC. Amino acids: CASSVRPPGQVQFF.